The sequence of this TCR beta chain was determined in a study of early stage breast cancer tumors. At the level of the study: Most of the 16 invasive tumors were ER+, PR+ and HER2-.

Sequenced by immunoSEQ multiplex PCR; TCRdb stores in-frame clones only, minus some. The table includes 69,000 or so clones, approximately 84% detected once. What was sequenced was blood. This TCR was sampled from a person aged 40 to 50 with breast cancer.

The CDR3 nucleotides read TGTGCCAGCAGTCCCGGGACTAGCGGGAGCTACGAGCAGTACTTC. Residues: CASSPGTSGSYEQYF. J is TRBJ2-7 and V is TRBV6-6; 14 bases are a match to TRBD2. The CDR3 runs 15 residues. Per germline, CDR1 MNHNY and CDR2 SVGAGI (reference sequence). The V segment lost 5 bases and the J segment 3 bases; nucleotides outside the gene matches: 3.